This T cell receptor beta chain is from a study of neoadjuvant anti-PD-1 for oral cavity cancer. Broader study findings: Larger post-treatment preexisting tumor clones tracked with greater tumor shrinkage. Pretreatment Treg/Th17 ratio correlated inversely with post-treatment tumor clonality.

Trimming took off 1 base at V and 4 bases at J, with 8 bases between the two ends. Germline-derived CDR1 and CDR2 are MGHRA and YSYEKL. The CDR3 consists of 14 residues. This clone occurred a few times. The target antigen is unknown. The time point was: after neoadjuvant nivolumab, at surgical resection. Cohort: HPV-negative, locally advanced oral cavity squamous cell carcinoma patients. Produced via immunoSEQ multiplex PCR; TCRdb's table is partial and in-frame only. The sample holds about 5,000 clones; around three fifths are singletons and the top ten take approximately 8%. The sequence came from a person between 35 and 79 years old with oral cavity squamous cell carcinoma. The sequenced sample was tumor tissue, obtained after nivolumab (anti-PD-1) treatment. The chain carries TRBV4-1 and TRBJ1-5, with no clear D. Here the CDR3 DNA reads TGCGCCAGCAGCCAAGGGACGCAAAATCAGCCCCAGCATTTT. Its translation: CASSQGTQNQPQHF.